These 16 T cell receptor beta chains were all obtained from the same sample, sequenced in a study of spatial heterogeneity in lung cancer. The study's findings and limits: Expanded intratumoral alpha and beta TCR counts tracked tumor mutation counts.

Time point: sample taken at primary tumor resection. These receptors' antigens are unknown. TCRdb used MiXCR to reprocess the 5' RACE reads, holding one entry per CDR3 protein. The sample records 15,000 to 20,000 distinct CDR3 sequences, less than 7.5% being singletons. This sample comprised lung tumor tissue, obtained at surgery. Receptor source: a male donor with early-stage non-small cell lung cancer.

There are many counts of this clonotype. The rearrangement links TRBV4-1 to TRBJ1-2; possible D gene TRBD1, 5 bases. Germline CDR1 is MGHRA and CDR2 is YSYEKL. V lost 3 bases and J lost 4, with 9 bases in between. The CDR3 covers 13 residues. The CDR3 spells CASSQPDSYGYTF. The DNA of the CDR3 is TGCGCCAGCAGCCAGCCAGACAGCTATGGCTACACCTTC.

This clonotype was observed many times. The rearrangement uses TRBV4-3 and TRBJ1-5; possible D gene TRBD1, 6 bases. V lost 0 bases to trimming and J lost 4 bases, with 10 bases between them. Germline V CDR1 and CDR2: LGHNA, YSLEER. The CDR3 runs 15 residues. The CDR3 DNA reads TGCGCCAGCAGCCAAGACAGGGGACGGAATCAGCCCCAGCATTTT. This sequence encodes CASSQDRGRNQPQHF.

At least ten counts were recorded for this clonotype. J is TRBJ1-1 and V is TRBV12-3 or TRBV12-4, with a possible D match to TRBD1 (6 bases). This CDR3 contains 16 residues. The ends were cut back, 3 bases at V and 4 bases at J, with 18 bases in the middle. In nucleotides, the CDR3 is TGTGCCAGCAGTTTTGGGCAAGGGCAGGGGACCACTGAAGCTTTCTTT. Translation: CASSFGQGQGTTEAFF.

This clonotype was found many times. The rearrangement uses TRBV4-2 and TRBJ1-5; D might be TRBD1 (6 bases). Germline V gene sequence: CDR1 LGHNA, CDR2 YNFKEQ. The V end lost 4 bases, the J end lost 2 bases, and 21 bases lay between the germline ends. The CDR3 loop spans 18 amino acids. CDR3 residues: CASSLWAGDYKGNQPQHF. The CDR3 region has the DNA TGTGCCAGCAGCCTATGGGCAGGGGACTACAAGGGCAATCAGCCCCAGCATTTT.

This clonotype was counted many times. CDR3 amino acids: CASSVTGGAGDTQYF. The CDR3 DNA reads as TGTGCCAGCAGCGTCACTGGGGGGGCCGGAGATACGCAGTATTTT. The rearrangement uses TRBV7-2 and TRBJ2-3, with D possibly TRBD2 on 7 matching bases. V was trimmed by 5 bases and J by 5 bases, leaving 17 bases between them. Germline CDR1 reads SGHTA; CDR2 reads FQGNSA. There are 15 residues in the CDR3.

This clonotype was detected only a few times. The chain employs TRBV28 and TRBJ2-7; perhaps TRBD2 as D (7 bases). V was shortened by 5 bases and J by 7 bases, with 27 bases between the two germline ends. The length of the CDR3 is 17 residues. Germline lookup yields CDR1 MDHEN and CDR2 SYDVKM. The CDR3 bases are TGTGCCAGCAGTCAAAGGGTAGGCGGGGGCGGTCGAAGGGAGCAGTACTTC. Translating it yields CASSQRVGGGGRREQYF.

There are many counts of this clonotype. The genes are TRBV20-1 and TRBJ2-1; D is perhaps TRBD1 or TRBD2 (7 bases each). This CDR3 spans 15 amino acids. Trimming cost V 5 bases and J 12 bases, with 26 bases left between them. The germline gives CDR1 DFQATT, CDR2 SNEGSKA (reference sequence). Written as DNA, the CDR3 is TGCAGTGCTGCGACAGGGAGGGATGGGGTAATCTGGCAGTTCTTC. It codes for CSAATGRDGVIWQFF.

This clonotype was seen many times. The J gene is TRBJ2-5, the V gene TRBV21-1. TRBV21-1 is described as a pseudogene. The CDR3 contains 11 residues. DNA for the CDR3: TGTGCCAGCGGCCCCCAAGAGACCCAGTACTTC. Translated: CASGPQETQYF.

This clonotype was recorded a few times. V and J are TRBV4-3 and TRBJ2-3; tentatively, D is TRBD2 (6 bases). Germline V gene data show CDR1 as LGHNA and CDR2 as YSLEER. Trimming left V 1 base short and J 6 bases short, with 17 bases between. This CDR3 is built from 16 residues. CDR3 nucleotides: TGCGCCAGCAGCCAAGTTTGGCGGGGAAAAGGGGATACGCAGTATTTT. Its protein is CASSQVWRGKGDTQYF.

In this sample, this clonotype is medium-sized (0.01 to 0.1%). V usage is TRBV28 and J usage is TRBJ1-5, with TRBD1 matching over 7 bases. V lost 6 bases, J lost 5 bases, and 1 base stayed unmatched. In germline, CDR1 is MDHEN, CDR2 SYDVKM. CDR3 length: 12 amino acids. The CDR3 spells CASRGGDQPQHF. The CDR3 DNA is TGTGCCAGCAGAGGGGGCGATCAGCCCCAGCATTTT.

As regards this clonotype: The CDR3 does not close with the conserved phenylalanine or tryptophan, likely indicating a read error. J is TRBJ1-1 and V is TRBV7-3; 8 bases match TRBD1. The CDR3 runs 12 residues. After removal of 8 bases from V and 4 bases from J, the junction contained 3 bases not matched to a gene. Germline V gene sequence: CDR1 SGHTA, CDR2 FQGTGA. Here the CDR3 DNA reads TGTGCCAGCTCAACAGGGGGCACTGAAGCTTTCTTA. Translation: CASSTGGTEAFL.

This clonotype has ten or more counts. The rearrangement uses TRBV3-1 and TRBJ2-7; the match to TRBD2 covers 13 bases. V shed 5 bases and J 4 bases; nucleotides not matched to a gene: 5. The CDR3 is 15 amino acids. Germline V gene sequence: CDR1 LGHDT, CDR2 YNNKEL (reference sequence). The CDR3 nucleotides read TGTGCCAGCAGCGAAGGACTAGCGGGAGCATACGAGCAGTACTTC. Protein product: CASSEGLAGAYEQYF.

Many counts were recorded for this clonotype. This sequence joins TRBV19 and TRBJ2-6; a possible D gene is TRBD2 (7 bases). CDR1 and CDR2 (germline): LNHDA, SQIVND (reference sequence). The ends were cut back, 2 bases at V and 0 bases at J, with 11 bases in the middle. There are 17 residues in the CDR3. The CDR3 sequence: CASSIRGGISGANVLTF. CDR3 nucleotides: TGTGCCAGTAGTATACGCGGGGGCATCTCTGGGGCCAACGTCCTGACTTTC.

This clonotype was picked up many times. The junction departs from germline at one end; a sequencing error may be responsible. The chain recombines TRBV29-1 with TRBJ2-7; D gene ambiguous. Germline CDR1 reads SQVTM; CDR2 reads ANQGSEA. The CDR3 length is 10 residues. The CDR3 reads CSVKDAEQYF. CDR3 DNA: TGCAGCGTTAAAGACGCCGAGCAGTACTTC.

This clonotype qualifies as medium-sized. The chain employs TRBV10-3 and TRBJ2-7, with TRBD2 matching over 8 bases. Germline V gene data show CDR1 as ENHRY and CDR2 as SYGVKD. V lost 8 bases and J lost 2; bases outside the gene matches: 8. The CDR3 spans 14 residues. The CDR3 sequence is CAIGGGAGAYEQYF. The CDR3 DNA follows: TGTGCCATCGGAGGGGGAGCGGGGGCCTACGAGCAGTACTTC.

This clonotype has at least ten counts. The chain combines TRBV6-1 with TRBJ1-1; D possibly corresponds to TRBD1 (5 bases). CDR1 is MNHNS and CDR2 is SASEGT in the germline V gene. The CDR3 extends over 14 amino acids. V lost 7 bases and J lost 4, with 16 bases in between. CDR3 residues: CASNHGGRATEAFF. The CDR3 DNA sequence: TGTGCCAGCAATCACGGGGGGAGGGCCACTGAAGCTTTCTTT.